The source of this T cell receptor (beta chain) is a study of early T cells in non-severe SARS-CoV-2 infection. Study overall: The study sequenced bulk RNA from unsorted whole blood, with chains unpaired.

Individual cDNA molecules carried attached unique molecular identifiers. From the 5' RACE reads, TCRdb called clonotypes with MiXCR, one entry per CDR3 protein. Among approximately 23,000 distinct CDR3 sequences listed, about 4% were seen once. Germline assignment: CDR1 LNHNV and CDR2 YYDKDF (reference sequence). Trimming removed 0 bases from V and 3 bases from J, with 10 bases in between. The CDR3 runs 15 residues. At least ten counts were recorded for this clonotype. This chain joins TRBV15 and TRBJ2-3; D remains ambiguous. Source material: whole blood. This clonotype was sampled from an adult who was a healthcare worker with PCR-confirmed SARS-CoV-2 infection or an uninfected control (not recorded which). CDR3 DNA sequence: TGTGCCACCAGCAGAGAGCGTACCAGAACAGATACGCAGTATTTT. It translates to CATSRERTRTDTQYF.